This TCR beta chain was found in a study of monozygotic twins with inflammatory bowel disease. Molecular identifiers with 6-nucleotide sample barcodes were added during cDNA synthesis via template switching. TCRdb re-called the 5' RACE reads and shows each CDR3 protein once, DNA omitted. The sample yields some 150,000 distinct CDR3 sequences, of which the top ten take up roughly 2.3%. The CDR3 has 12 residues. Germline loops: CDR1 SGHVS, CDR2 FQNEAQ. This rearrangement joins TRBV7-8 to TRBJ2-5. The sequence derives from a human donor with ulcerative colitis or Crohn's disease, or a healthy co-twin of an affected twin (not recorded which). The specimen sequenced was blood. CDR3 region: CASSLDRAAQYF.